Each of the 21 T cell receptor beta chains below was sequenced from the same sample in a study of response to subunit inactivated influenza vaccine. A single record per CDR3 protein comes from TCRdb applying MiXCR to the RT-PCR reads. The sample has 630,000 or so distinct CDR3 sequences; 15% to 17% are singletons. The sequencing used PBMCs from blood, collected about 13 days after vaccination. The receptor source for this set is a man in his forties or fifties who received an inactivated influenza vaccine.

V and J are TRBV7-9 and TRBJ2-7, with D possibly TRBD1 on 5 matching bases. The ends were cut back, 5 bases at V and 10 bases at J, with 15 bases in the middle. The CDR3 covers 12 residues. The germline V gene has CDR1 SEHNR and CDR2 FQNEAQ (reference sequence). CDR3: CASSPTGTVQYF. The CDR3 DNA sequence: TGTGCCAGCAGCCCTACAGGAACCGTTCAGTACTTC.

This clonotype came up a few times. This chain uses TRBV3-1 with TRBJ2-2; D gene ambiguous. CDR3 length: 16 residues. The V end was cut by 0 bases, the J end by 1 base, with 9 bases between. Germline V gene sequence: CDR1 LGHDT, CDR2 YNNKEL (reference sequence). CDR3 loop: CASSQDRQRNTGELFF. The DNA of the CDR3 is TGTGCCAGCAGCCAAGATCGGCAGAGGAACACCGGGGAGCTGTTTTTT. Combining the CDR3 with reference TRBV3-1 and TRBJ2-2 gives the whole variable domain DTAVSQTPKYLVTQMGNDKSIKCEQNLGHDTMYWYKQDSKKFLKIMFSYNNKELIINETVPNRFSPKSPDKAHLNLHINSLELGDSAVYFCASSQDRQRNTGELFFGEGSRLTVL.

This clonotype has a handful of counts. The chain links TRBV19 to TRBJ1-1; a possible D gene is TRBD1 (6 bases). This CDR3 spans 14 amino acids. CDR1 and CDR2 from the germline V gene are LNHDA and SQIVND (reference sequence). V dropped 5 bases and J dropped 1 base, with 11 bases sitting between them. As DNA, the CDR3 is TGTGCCAGTAGTGTCGGACAGCCGAACACTGAAGCTTTCTTT. It encodes CASSVGQPNTEAFF.

This clonotype has just a few counts. This rearrangement joins TRBV5-1 to TRBJ2-3; 8 bases fit TRBD2. The CDR3 is 14 amino acids. The J segment lost 6 bases and the V segment lost 2 bases, leaving 5 bases of the junction unmatched. Germline values: CDR1 SGHRS, CDR2 YFSETQ. The CDR3 sequence is CASSLAGVMDTQYF. CDR3 coding DNA: TGCGCCAGCAGCTTAGCGGGAGTAATGGATACGCAGTATTTT.

The chain links TRBV7-9 to TRBJ2-7, with D tentatively TRBD2 (5 bases). The CDR3 is 14 residues long. V lost 6 bases, J lost 3 bases, and 15 bases lay in between. CDR1 and CDR2 (germline): SEHNR, FQNEAQ (reference sequence). As DNA, the CDR3 is TGTGCCAGCAGTTTGGACGGGAAGGGCTACGAGCAGTACTTC. This codes for CASSLDGKGYEQYF.

The chain recombines TRBV5-1 with TRBJ2-3, with TRBD2 matching over 7 bases. The CDR3 is 17 amino acids. Germline CDR1 and CDR2: SGHRS and YFSETQ. V shed 4 bases and J 2 bases; nucleotides not matched to a gene: 13. The CDR3 reads CASSRGVGGRITDTQYF. The CDR3 coding sequence is TGCGCCAGCAGCCGGGGGGTCGGCGGGAGAATCACAGATACGCAGTATTTT.

The sample holds many counts of this clonotype. V gene TRBV10-3 combines with J gene TRBJ2-7; D remains ambiguous. V dropped 0 bases and J dropped 6 bases, with 3 bases sitting between them. The CDR3 consists of 11 residues. Germline CDR1 is ENHRY and CDR2 is SYGVKD. The CDR3 loop is CAISESGEQYF. The CDR3 DNA follows: TGTGCCATCAGTGAGTCTGGCGAGCAGTACTTC.

This clonotype was detected only a few times. The chain combines TRBV6-2 or TRBV6-3 with TRBJ2-2, with a tentative D call TRBD2 (6 bases). From germline, CDR1 is MNHEY and CDR2 SVGEGT. The CDR3 totals 14 residues. The ends were cut back, 7 bases at V and 3 bases at J, with 12 bases in the middle. CDR3 nucleotide sequence: TGTGCCAGCAAGGCACTAGCCCACACCGGGGAGCTGTTTTTT. This sequence encodes CASKALAHTGELFF.

This clonotype was seen a few times. The chain joins TRBV27 to TRBJ1-2; D call uncertain. The CDR3 runs 15 residues. Trimming took off 7 bases at V and 0 bases at J, with 15 bases between the two ends. Germline V CDR1 and CDR2: MNHEY, SMNVEV (reference sequence). The chain's CDR3 is CASTRAPETNYGYTF. DNA of the CDR3: TGTGCCAGCACTCGAGCCCCGGAAACTAACTATGGCTACACCTTC.

This clonotype was counted at least ten times. The chain carries TRBV4-3 and TRBJ2-7; D is perhaps TRBD1 (6 bases). Looked up from germline, CDR1 is LGHNA and CDR2 is YSLEER. This CDR3 spans 15 amino acids. Trimming cost V 0 bases and J 0 bases, with 9 bases left between them. The CDR3 is CASSQDRGGSYEQYF. CDR3 nucleotide sequence: TGCGCCAGCAGCCAAGATCGAGGGGGCTCCTACGAGCAGTACTTC.

This clonotype was found many times. This sequence joins TRBV7-2 and TRBJ1-4; D might be TRBD1 (5 bases). This CDR3 comprises 14 residues. Trimming took off 2 bases at V and 8 bases at J, with 12 bases between the two ends. The germline V gene has CDR1 SGHTA and CDR2 FQGNSA. Here the CDR3 DNA reads TGTGCCAGCAGCTTAATGGGGCGTAGCGAAAAACTGTTTTTT. It specifies CASSLMGRSEKLFF.

The chain is built from TRBV7-2 and TRBJ2-5, with 9 bases fitting TRBD2. This CDR3 is built from 13 residues. Germline trimming cut 7 bases from V and 3 bases from J; bases unmatched to any gene: 3. CDR1 is SGHTA and CDR2 is FQGNSA in the germline V gene. The CDR3 is CASMERGEETQYF. The CDR3 DNA reads TGTGCCAGCATGGAGCGGGGGGAAGAGACCCAGTACTTC. Complete variable domain (other parts from reference TRBV7-2 and TRBJ2-5): GAGVSQSPSNKVTEKGKDVELRCDPISGHTALYWYRQSLGQGLEFLIYFQGNSAPDKSGLPSDRFSAERTGGSVSTLTIQRTQQEDSAVYLCASMERGEETQYFGPGTRLLVL.

Many counts were recorded for this clonotype. The chain recombines TRBV12-3 or TRBV12-4 with TRBJ2-1, with a possible D match to TRBD2 (6 bases). V lost 3 bases and J lost 9, with 9 bases in between. The CDR3 covers 12 residues. CDR3 in amino acids: CASSFVGGEQFF. CDR3 coding DNA: TGTGCCAGCAGTTTCGTGGGAGGTGAGCAGTTCTTC.

The sample holds a few counts of this clonotype. The chain recombines TRBV15 with TRBJ2-3; 11 nucleotides line up with TRBD2. Germline V gives CDR1 LNHNV, CDR2 YYDKDF (reference sequence). The V segment lost 9 bases and the J segment 2 bases; nucleotides outside the gene matches: 10. The CDR3 extends over 16 amino acids. In nucleotides, the CDR3 is TGTGCCACAACCTCCCTAGCGGGGGGTTTCACAGATACGCAGTATTTT. This gives the protein CATTSLAGGFTDTQYF. Full variable domain (rest looked up from reference TRBV15 and TRBJ2-3): DAMVIQNPRYQVTQFGKPVTLSCSQTLNHNVMYWYQQKSSQAPKLLFHYYDKDFNNEADTPDNFQSRRPNTSFCFLDIRSPGLGDTAMYLCATTSLAGGFTDTQYFGPGTRLTVL.

The chain is built from TRBV29-1 and TRBJ1-5; D perhaps matches TRBD1 (5 bases). The CDR3 is 12 residues long. CDR1 is SQVTM, CDR2 ANQGSEA, per germline. V was clipped by 4 bases and J by 4 bases, with 8 bases between them. The CDR3 protein is CSVGEGNQPQHF. As DNA, the CDR3 is TGCAGCGTTGGGGAGGGGAATCAGCCCCAGCATTTT.

On this clonotype itself: One end of the junction varies from germline; a read error may be responsible. V is TRBV20-1 and J is TRBJ2-3, with 9 bases that match TRBD2. Germline assignment: CDR1 DFQATT and CDR2 SNEGSKA (reference sequence). CDR3 length: 17 residues. The CDR3 nucleotides read TGCTGTGCTAGAGACCTCAGACTAGCGGCTAGCACAGATACGCAGTATTTT. Its translation: CCARDLRLAASTDTQYF.

This clonotype has at least ten counts. V is TRBV24-1 and J is TRBJ2-3; D gene ambiguous. The germline CDR1 and CDR2 sequences are KGHDR and SFDVKD. The CDR3 is made up of 13 amino acids. The CDR3 DNA reads TGTGCTATCGGCCCTAGTCCATCAGATACGCAGTATTTT. Protein: CAIGPSPSDTQYF.

This chain connects TRBV5-1 to TRBJ2-4; 12 nucleotides line up with TRBD1. J was trimmed by 9 bases and V by 5 bases; bases with no gene match: 6. The CDR3 sequence is 14 residues long. Germline lookup yields CDR1 SGHRS and CDR2 YFSETQ. DNA of the CDR3: TGCGCCAGCAGACCGGGACAGGGGGCTGGCATTCAGTACTTC. Protein sequence: CASRPGQGAGIQYF.

The rearrangement uses TRBV7-2 and TRBJ2-3; maybe TRBD2 (5 bases). This CDR3 spans 14 amino acids. Trimming took 6 bases from V and 2 from J, leaving 12 bases between them. The germline gives CDR1 SGHTA, CDR2 FQGNSA. The CDR3 loop is CASRQTRDTDTQYF. CDR3 nucleotides: TGTGCCAGCAGACAAACTAGAGACACAGATACGCAGTATTTT.

Written as DNA, the CDR3 is TGTGCCAGCCGGCCCGTCCCGGGACGAATCCGGACCATGAACACTGAAGCTTTCTTT. This encodes CASRPVPGRIRTMNTEAFF. The V call is TRBV6-2 or TRBV6-3, the J call TRBJ1-1, with D perhaps TRBD1 (5 bases). The CDR3 length is 19 residues. Per germline, CDR1 MNHEY and CDR2 SVGEGT. V was pared by 8 bases and J by 0 bases, with 28 bases between.

This clonotype was detected a few times. This chain connects TRBV5-1 to TRBJ1-1, with D possibly matching TRBD1 (5 bases). The CDR3 spans 14 residues. V was cut by 0 bases and J by 7 bases, with 13 bases left in between. Germline assignment: CDR1 SGHRS and CDR2 YFSETQ. This CDR3 is CASSLEPLQGEAFF. In DNA, the CDR3 is TGCGCCAGCAGCTTGGAACCACTGCAGGGTGAAGCTTTCTTT.